The text below deals with one T cell receptor beta chain. The table came from immunoSEQ multiplex PCR; TCRdb's copy has only in-frame clones and leaves some out. The repertoire consists of around 30,000 clones, with roughly 90% occurring once and the leading ten covering more than 13%. Germline V lookup: CDR1 SGDLS, CDR2 YYNGEE. With 0 bases removed from V and 2 bases from J, the gap between germline ends came to 11 bases. The CDR3 sequence is 15 residues long. The sample comes from a study of T cells after posttransplantation cyclophosphamide. The source material was PBMCs. This receptor was taken from a woman between 35 and 50 years old with a blood cancer, CMV-positive, and with a related stem cell donor. This chain links TRBV9 with TRBJ2-5, with D uncertain. The DNA for the CDR3 is TGTGCCAGCAGCGTAGGGCCCACCCTGCAAGAGACCCAGTACTTC. Its protein is CASSVGPTLQETQYF. Full variable domain (remainder filled in from reference TRBV9 and TRBJ2-5): DSGVTQTPKHLITATGQRVTLRCSPRSGDLSVYWYQQSLDQGLQFLIQYYNGEERAKGNILERFSAQQFPDLHSELNLSSLELGDSALYFCASSVGPTLQETQYFGPGTRLLVL.